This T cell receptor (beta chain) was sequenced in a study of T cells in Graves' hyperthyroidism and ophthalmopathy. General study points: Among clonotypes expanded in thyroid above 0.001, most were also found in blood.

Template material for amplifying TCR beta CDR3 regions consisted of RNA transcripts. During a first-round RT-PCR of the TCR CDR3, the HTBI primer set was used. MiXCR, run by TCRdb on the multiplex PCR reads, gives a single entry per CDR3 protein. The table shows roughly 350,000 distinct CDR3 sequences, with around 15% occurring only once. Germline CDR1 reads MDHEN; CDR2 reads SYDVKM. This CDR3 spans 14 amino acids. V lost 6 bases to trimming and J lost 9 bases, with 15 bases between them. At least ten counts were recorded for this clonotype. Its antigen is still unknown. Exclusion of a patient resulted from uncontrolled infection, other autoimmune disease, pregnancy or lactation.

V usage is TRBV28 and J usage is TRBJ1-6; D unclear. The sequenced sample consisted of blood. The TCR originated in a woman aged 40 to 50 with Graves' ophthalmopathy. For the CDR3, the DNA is TGTGCCAGCAGAAATCAGGCCTCGGGTTCACCCCTCCACTTT. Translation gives CASRNQASGSPLHF.